One and the same sample provided the 20 T cell receptor beta chains below, sequenced in a study of shared clonotypes between healthy human individuals. Data came from immunoSEQ multiplex PCR; TCRdb stores just in-frame clones and leaves some out. The data contain about 480,000 clones, roughly 85% of them seen just once; the ten biggest clones take up 12%. Sequences were obtained from PBMCs. Source of these receptors: a woman between 40 and 50 years old in good health. Some clones in this sample may be carry-over from other donors' samples.

This clone came up once. The chain employs TRBV4-2 and TRBJ2-1; 11 nucleotides agree with TRBD2. Germline CDR1 and CDR2: LGHNA and YNFKEQ. CDR3 length equals 16 residues. V shed 4 bases, J shed 8 bases, and the junction held 10 bases outside the gene matches. The CDR3 spells CASSLSGSGRGDEQFF. The CDR3 DNA sequence: TGTGCCAGCAGCCTCAGTGGTAGCGGGAGGGGTGATGAGCAGTTCTTC.

This sequence joins TRBV6-5 and TRBJ1-4; D ambiguous. The CDR3 covers 15 residues. The V end was cut by 5 bases, the J end by 2 bases, with 12 bases between. From germline, CDR1 is MNHEY and CDR2 SVGAGI. CDR3 nucleotides: TGTGCCAGCAGTCACCTCTCAAACACTAATGAAAAACTGTTTTTT. This sequence encodes CASSHLSNTNEKLFF.

This clone appeared once. Other DNA sequences of this sample code for an identical CDR3. This chain joins TRBV14 and TRBJ2-2; D not certain. The CDR3 is made up of 13 amino acids. Germline V gene data show CDR1 as SGHDN and CDR2 as FVKESK. V was trimmed by 1 base and J by 6 bases, leaving 6 bases between them. CDR3 region: CASSQVRAGELFF. CDR3 nucleotides: TGTGCCAGCAGCCAAGTACGTGCCGGGGAGCTGTTTTTT.

The J gene is TRBJ1-2, the V gene TRBV6-1; D not certain. This CDR3 region has 14 residues. Trimming left V 5 bases short and J 4 bases short, with 14 bases between. Per the germline V gene, CDR1 is MNHNS and CDR2 is SASEGT. The CDR3 DNA sequence: TGTGCCAGCAGTTGGGAGAGAGGAATCTATGGCTACACCTTC. Protein sequence: CASSWERGIYGYTF.

The chain employs TRBV11-1 and TRBJ2-2; D is perhaps TRBD2 (5 bases). The CDR3 has 13 amino acids. The V gene lost 3 bases and the J gene lost 5 bases, with 7 bases spanning the gap. The germline CDR1 and CDR2 sequences are SGHAT and FQDESV (reference sequence). The CDR3 sequence: CASSFSVTGELFF. The DNA of the CDR3 is TGTGCCAGCAGCTTTAGCGTTACCGGGGAGCTGTTTTTT.

J is TRBJ2-6 and V is TRBV11-1, with 7 bases aligning to TRBD1. The ends lost 4 bases at V and 2 bases at J; junction bases unmatched: 11. CDR1 and CDR2 (germline): SGHAT, FQDESV (reference sequence). This CDR3 is 18 amino acids long. CDR3 nucleotides: TGTGCCAGCAGCTCAAACCCCGCCGGGACAGCTGGGGCCAACGTCCTGACTTTC. Its protein product is CASSSNPAGTAGANVLTF.

The chain joins TRBV7-3 to TRBJ2-1, with D uncertain. Germline V gene data show CDR1 as SGHTA and CDR2 as FQGTGA. V was trimmed by 3 bases and J by 5 bases, leaving 14 bases between them. The CDR3 loop spans 15 amino acids. CDR3 in amino acids: CASSFGPKGHNEQFF. CDR3 nucleotides: TGTGCCAGCAGCTTCGGACCCAAGGGTCACAATGAGCAGTTCTTC.

This chain joins TRBV7-9 and TRBJ2-7, with D possibly TRBD1 on 5 matching bases. The CDR3 has 12 amino acids. Germline V gives CDR1 SEHNR, CDR2 FQNEAQ (reference sequence). Between the trimmed V and J ends, which lost 11 bases and 0 bases, there was a span of 11 bases. The CDR3 sequence: CAGQGSSYEQYF. In nucleotides, the CDR3 is TGTGCCGGCCAGGGATCCTCCTACGAGCAGTACTTC. The full variable domain, in which reference TRBV7-9 and TRBJ2-7 provide the parts outside the CDR3, is DTGVSQNPRHKITKRGQNVTFRCDPISEHNRLYWYRQTLGQGPEFLTYFQNEAQLEKSRLLSDRFSAERPKGSFSTLEIQRTEQGDSAMYLCAGQGSSYEQYFGPGTRLTVT.

The chain links TRBV9 to TRBJ2-3, with 7 nucleotides matching TRBD2. CDR1 and CDR2 from the germline V gene are SGDLS and YYNGEE. The CDR3 spans 15 residues. Trimming cost V 3 bases and J 3 bases; bases outside gene matches: 7. The CDR3 is CASSAFAGVTDTQYF. The CDR3 DNA reads as TGTGCCAGCAGCGCCTTTGCGGGAGTAACAGATACGCAGTATTTT.

The chain joins TRBV7-8 to TRBJ1-1; D ambiguous. The CDR3 consists of 14 residues. CDR1 is SGHVS and CDR2 is FQNEAQ in the germline V gene. V dropped 5 bases and J dropped 0 bases, with 10 bases sitting between them. This chain's CDR3 is CASSRQRVNTEAFF. CDR3 sequence (DNA): TGTGCCAGCAGCAGACAACGGGTGAACACTGAAGCTTTCTTT.

This chain links TRBV5-4 with TRBJ1-5; D gene unclear. The germline gives CDR1 SGHNT, CDR2 YYREEE (reference sequence). CDR3 length: 14 residues. The V end lost 2 bases, the J end lost 5 bases, and 11 bases lay between the germline ends. Here the CDR3 DNA reads TGTGCCAGCAGCTTCGTTGGGTCAGATCAGCCCCAGCATTTT. Translated, it gives CASSFVGSDQPQHF.

The chain couples TRBV6-4 to TRBJ2-7, with TRBD2 identical over 9 bases. From germline, CDR1 is MRHNA and CDR2 SNTAGT. V trimming: 3 bases; J trimming: 4 bases; junction bases outside the gene matches: 4. The CDR3 sequence is 14 residues long. DNA for the CDR3: TGTGCCAGCAGTGAGGTAGCGGGAGAGTACGAGCAGTACTTC. Translated: CASSEVAGEYEQYF.

V is TRBV7-8 and J is TRBJ2-4; 16 bases are a match to TRBD2. The CDR3 runs 17 residues. J gave up 3 bases and V 5 bases, and 4 bases lay outside the gene matches. Germline V gene data show CDR1 as SGHVS and CDR2 as FQNEAQ. The CDR3 is CASSPGTSGRDKNIQYF. CDR3 coding DNA: TGTGCCAGCAGCCCTGGGACTAGCGGGAGGGACAAAAACATTCAGTACTTC.

The V call is TRBV28, the J call TRBJ2-7; 12 positions agree with TRBD2. V gave up 5 bases and J gave up 4 bases; unmatched junction bases: 6. Germline CDR1 MDHEN, CDR2 SYDVKM. The CDR3 contains 15 residues. In DNA, the CDR3 is TGTGCCAGCAGTCCGACTAGCGGGAGCGGGTACGAGCAGTACTTC. Translated, it gives CASSPTSGSGYEQYF.

This clone has just one count. The rearrangement links TRBV7-2 to TRBJ2-6; D not resolved. Germline V CDR1 and CDR2: SGHTA, FQGNSA. CDR3 length: 15 residues. Deletions cut 6 bases from V and 2 bases from J, with 11 bases between. In nucleotides, the CDR3 is TGTGCCAGCAGGGTAAGGCAGACTGGGGCCAACGTCCTGACTTTC. This gives the protein CASRVRQTGANVLTF.

The chain carries TRBV5-4 and TRBJ2-2, with TRBD2 matching over 12 bases. This CDR3 is 18 amino acids long. V was clipped by 1 base and J by 3 bases; unmatched bases: 7. Germline lookup yields CDR1 SGHNT and CDR2 YYREEE (reference sequence). For the CDR3, the DNA is TGTGCCAGCAGCTTGCCCAGACTAGCGGGAGCTGACACCGGGGAGCTGTTTTTT. This encodes CASSLPRLAGADTGELFF.

V and J are TRBV28 and TRBJ2-7; D possibly corresponds to TRBD1 (5 bases). CDR1 is MDHEN and CDR2 is SYDVKM in the germline V gene. This CDR3 has 15 residues. V lost 3 bases, J lost 5 bases, and 17 bases lay in between. CDR3 sequence: CASSFRTGILHEQYF. CDR3 sequence (DNA): TGTGCCAGCAGTTTCCGTACAGGAATACTCCACGAGCAGTACTTC.

This clone has just one count. The chain couples TRBV7-2 to TRBJ2-5, with D unclear. The CDR3 sequence is 14 residues long. Deletions cut 2 bases from V and 1 base from J, with 8 bases between. CDR1 is SGHTA, CDR2 FQGNSA, per germline. The chain's CDR3 is CASSLNAGQETQYF. The CDR3 region has the DNA TGTGCCAGCAGCTTAAACGCAGGCCAAGAGACCCAGTACTTC.

The J gene is TRBJ1-1, the V gene TRBV4-2; D is ambiguous. Trimming removed 0 bases from V and 1 base from J, with 6 bases in between. This CDR3 has 14 residues. The germline V gene has CDR1 LGHNA and CDR2 YNFKEQ. The CDR3 is CASSQDVRNTEAFF. CDR3 nucleotides: TGTGCCAGCAGCCAAGATGTGAGGAACACTGAAGCTTTCTTT.

V and J are TRBV15 and TRBJ1-2, with no clear D. Germline V gene sequence: CDR1 LNHNV, CDR2 YYDKDF (reference sequence). The CDR3 has 15 residues. V was pared by 1 base and J by 4 bases, with 13 bases between. As DNA, the CDR3 is TGTGCCACCAGCAGAGCGTCAGGAATTACCTATGGCTACACCTTC. This encodes CATSRASGITYGYTF.